Here is one TCR beta chain with its context. What antigen it recognizes has not been identified. The input lacks base qualities; no much larger clone sits a single base away. The CDR3 numbers 15 residues from cysteine through phenylalanine. The DNA shown is the 45-base CDR3, in frame from base 1. CDR1 SEHNR and CDR2 FQNEAQ were looked up in the germline V gene (reference sequence). Deletion took 5 bases off V and 0 bases off J, with a span of 11 bases between the germline ends. Peripheral blood CD8+ and CD4+ T cells from healthy donors, Susac syndrome patients and multiple sclerosis patients were profiled using high-throughput TCR beta sequencing. Healthy donors were age- and sex-matched controls. Bulk CD8+ and CD4+ T cells were purified magnetically by negative isolation, whereas CD8+ TEMRA cells were enriched by FACS. Blood was collected in EDTA tubes and processed within 24 hours, with PBMCs isolated through density gradient centrifugation. PBMCs intended for TCR sequencing were cryopreserved in liquid nitrogen and were subsequently thawed in a 37 degrees C water bath. Purity of sorted or isolated CD4+, CD8+ and CD8+ TEMRA cells was at least 90%.

RNA was extracted using the RNeasy kit, and about 0.45 to 1 ug of the RNA was reverse transcribed with random hexamers. The immunoSEQ multiplex PCR assay, which covers 54 Vbeta and 13 Jbeta segments, was used to amplify TCR beta CDR3 regions. PCR amplification bias was corrected using a synthetic template baseline for primer optimization and computational correction. The study's processing was this. Only productive sequences were kept, with reads annotated to V, D and J genes according to IMGT and analyzed in immunoSEQ Analyzer. Clonality was computed as one minus Shannon entropy normalized by log2 of the number of productive unique sequences. For each patient and control, public and private clones were evaluated among the 100 most prevalent clones. A clone was defined as Susac-specific if it was absent from the healthy and MS cohorts, from 1052 published viral clones and from other ImmuneACCESS disease sequences. Clones were called with MiXCR by TCRdb after fastp trimmed the public reads at Q25, and only in-frame beta chains were retained. A single entry per CDR3 protein holds the most common genes and DNA from its merged rows. The V and J calls, along with clone size, are taken from TCRdb and not from the paper's own processing. Present in this sample are 150,000 to 200,000 distinct CDR3 sequences, about 91% of which were seen just once. The top ten hold under 0.085% of the sample.

This entry belongs to a study of CD8 T cells in Susac syndrome (dated by TCRdb to between 2018 and 2021). For context, the study as a whole: Repertoire sequencing was used to test whether CD8+ T cell activation and differentiation in Susac syndrome was antigen driven. What the authors observed across the whole study: The number of individuals in the TCR sequencing and HLA analysis was acknowledged as relatively small.

Rearrangement joined TRBV7-9 to TRBJ1-3, with an unclear D gene assignment. The receptor comes from a human donor in good health. The sample comprised CD4+ T cells from PBMCs. The nucleotide sequence reads TGTGCCAGCAGCCGCGTCGCGATCTCTGGAAACACCATATATTTT. This gives the protein CASSRVAISGNTIYF.